What follows are 4 T cell receptor beta chains derived from one specimen sequenced in a study of T cells in Graves' hyperthyroidism and ophthalmopathy. Amplification of TCR beta CDR3 regions was performed using RNA transcripts as template. A set of HTBI primers served as the primers for a first-round RT-PCR of the TCR CDR3. TCRdb fed the multiplex PCR reads into MiXCR, producing one record per CDR3 protein. The table has fewer than 700,000 distinct CDR3 sequences, roughly 16% seen once; the top ten hold 3.8%. The sample was blood. The receptors were gathered from a woman aged 30 to 39 with Graves' hyperthyroidism.

In this sample, this clonotype turned up many times. The chain combines TRBV20-1 with TRBJ2-7; TRBD2 matches at 8 bases. The CDR3 runs to 14 residues. Germline V gives CDR1 DFQATT, CDR2 SNEGSKA (reference sequence). Trimming at V came to 5 bases and at J to 0 bases, leaving 6 bases not matched to a gene. The CDR3 sequence is CSAYLAGGSYEQYF. The CDR3 nucleotides are TGCAGTGCTTACCTGGCGGGAGGCTCCTACGAGCAGTACTTC.

The chain has TRBV29-1 and TRBJ1-1; D is unresolved. The CDR3 spans 13 residues. The V end was cut by 4 bases, the J end by 4 bases, with 13 bases between. Germline CDR1 and CDR2: SQVTM and ANQGSEA. CDR3 in amino acids: CSVVLYEATEAFF. In DNA form, the CDR3 reads TGCAGCGTTGTCCTTTACGAGGCCACTGAAGCTTTCTTT.

This clonotype was counted a few times. This chain connects TRBV30 to TRBJ1-2; 8 bases are a match to TRBD1. Trimming cost V 1 base and J 4 bases; bases outside gene matches: 14. Germline CDR1 reads GTSNPN; CDR2 reads SVGIG (reference sequence). This CDR3 has 17 amino acids. CDR3 residues: CAWSAGRAQGVIYGYTF. The CDR3, as DNA: TGTGCCTGGAGTGCCGGGCGGGCACAGGGGGTAATCTATGGCTACACCTTC.

This clonotype has at least ten counts. V and J are TRBV12-3 or TRBV12-4 and TRBJ2-2; D possibly corresponds to TRBD1 (6 bases). CDR3 size: 15 residues. V was shortened by 6 bases and J by 2 bases, with 13 bases between the two germline ends. The CDR3 nucleotides are TGTGCCAGCAGGATACAGGGTTCCAACACCGGGGAGCTGTTTTTT. Its protein is CASRIQGSNTGELFF.